The 4 T cell receptor beta chains listed next were all sequenced from one sample in a study of blood T cells in healthy people across ages. For the second PCR, which ran for roughly 7 to 11 cycles, a sample-barcoded 5' primer and a J-beta primer mix were used. TCRdb re-called the 5' RACE reads through MiXCR, storing one row per CDR3 protein. The table lists around 990,000 distinct CDR3 sequences, around two fifths of them singletons. Source material: blood. These receptors all stem from a man aged 18-30 years in good health.

The CDR3: CSARGAGRYYEQFF. CDR3 DNA: TGCAGTGCTAGGGGTGCGGGAAGATACTATGAGCAGTTCTTC. V is TRBV20-1 and J is TRBJ2-1, with a tentative D call TRBD2 (6 bases). Per germline, CDR1 DFQATT and CDR2 SNEGSKA (reference sequence). The CDR3 length is 14 residues. V shed 3 bases and J shed 8 bases, with 17 bases lying between them.

V is TRBV9 and J is TRBJ1-1; no reliable D call. The CDR3 sequence is 18 residues long. Germline V gives CDR1 SGDLS, CDR2 YYNGEE. The V end was cut by 1 base, the J end by 0 bases, with 19 bases between. The CDR3 DNA is TGTGCCAGCAGCGTATACGCTGCTGAGACACATATGAACACTGAAGCTTTCTTT. Protein: CASSVYAAETHMNTEAFF.

The chain carries TRBV5-1 and TRBJ1-1; 8 nucleotides agree with TRBD1. Germline values: CDR1 SGHRS, CDR2 YFSETQ. The CDR3 sequence is 15 residues long. The trim removed 4 bases at V and 4 bases at J, leaving 9 bases unmatched. CDR3 residues: CASSITQGAGTEAFF. The CDR3 DNA reads TGCGCCAGCAGCATAACGCAGGGGGCTGGCACTGAAGCTTTCTTT.

This clonotype appeared a single time. CDR3 in DNA: TGCAGTGCCCCAAATGCGGGGGGGAACAATGAGCAGTTCTTC. Translation: CSAPNAGGNNEQFF. The J gene is TRBJ2-1, the V gene TRBV20-1; TRBD2 agrees at 9 bases. Germline-derived CDR1 and CDR2 are DFQATT and SNEGSKA (reference sequence). This CDR3 spans 14 amino acids. V gave up 6 bases and J gave up 5 bases; unmatched junction bases: 8.